Below, 27 T cell receptor beta chains from the same sample are listed, as sequenced in a study of T cells in localized non-small cell lung cancer. Profiling relied on immunoSEQ multiplex PCR, and the TCRdb table lists in-frame clones only, not all of them. This table holds tens of thousands of clones, roughly 86% found once. The sample in question was peripheral blood, obtained before any cancer treatment. The receptor source for this set is a female donor older than 55 with stage I squamous cell lung carcinoma.

This clone has just one count. The V and J genes are TRBV4-3 and TRBJ2-1, with TRBD2 identical over 11 bases. Trimming took 0 bases from V and 3 from J; bases not matched to a gene: 7. Germline assignment: CDR1 LGHNA and CDR2 YSLEER. The CDR3 is 18 amino acids. The CDR3 loop reads CASSQDLLTSGDYNEQFF. The CDR3 bases are TGCGCCAGCAGCCAAGATCTCTTGACTAGCGGGGACTACAATGAGCAGTTCTTC.

This clone showed up just once. The gene calls are TRBV11-2 and TRBJ2-7, with 7 bases that match TRBD2. This CDR3 is 18 amino acids long. CDR1 and CDR2 (germline): SGHAT, FQNNGV. V lost 5 bases to trimming and J lost 2 bases; unmatched junction nucleotides: 18. The CDR3 loop is CASSRRRTSPRAPYEQYF. For the CDR3, the DNA is TGTGCCAGCAGCCGACGAAGGACTAGTCCCCGAGCCCCCTACGAGCAGTACTTC.

The V and J genes are TRBV20-1 and TRBJ2-7; D is undetermined. Germline V gene data show CDR1 as DFQATT and CDR2 as SNEGSKA (reference sequence). The CDR3 loop spans 11 amino acids. For the CDR3, the DNA is TGCAGCGCGGCCCTCCTGGACGAGCAGTACTTC. This sequence encodes CSAALLDEQYF.

This clone was seen a handful of times. This sequence joins TRBV5-1 and TRBJ2-2, with 13 bases that match TRBD2. This CDR3 has 16 residues. Losses at the gene ends were 1 base for V and 4 bases for J; bases not matched to a gene: 1. CDR1 is SGHRS and CDR2 is YFSETQ in the germline V gene. CDR3 loop: CASSLTSGRATGELFF. In nucleotides, the CDR3 is TGCGCCAGCAGCTTGACTAGCGGGAGGGCCACCGGGGAGCTGTTTTTT.

The chain recombines TRBV5-4 with TRBJ2-5; TRBD1 is a possible D gene (6 bases). The CDR3 runs 12 residues. V was clipped by 5 bases and J by 5 bases, with 10 bases between them. The V gene's germline CDR1 is SGHNT and CDR2 YYREEE (reference sequence). The CDR3 loop reads CASSSDRETQYF. As DNA, the CDR3 is TGTGCCAGCAGTTCAGACAGGGAGACCCAGTACTTC.

This sequence joins TRBV4-1 and TRBJ1-4; D is perhaps TRBD1 (6 bases). The V gene's germline CDR1 is MGHRA and CDR2 YSYEKL. V lost 4 bases and J 10 bases, leaving 16 bases between the germline ends. The CDR3 spans 14 residues. This CDR3 is CASSPQQGRGKLFF. The DNA of the CDR3 is TGCGCCAGCAGCCCGCAACAGGGTAGGGGAAAACTGTTTTTT.

CDR3 in DNA: TGCGCCAGCAGCCTAGCGGGTCCTCAAGAGACCCAGTACTTC. It encodes CASSLAGPQETQYF. This chain joins TRBV5-1 and TRBJ2-5, with TRBD2 identical over 8 bases. Trimming removed 4 bases from V and 2 bases from J; junction bases left unmatched: 4. The CDR3 is 14 residues long. Germline V gene sequence: CDR1 SGHRS, CDR2 YFSETQ.

This chain uses TRBV5-5 with TRBJ2-2; 10 positions match TRBD2. The CDR3 loop spans 16 amino acids. Germline V gene data show CDR1 as SGHKS and CDR2 as YYEKEE (reference sequence). The V and J ends lost 3 bases and 4 bases, in that order; junction bases with no gene match: 6. The DNA for the CDR3 is TGTGCCAGCAGCTCACTAGCGGGATGGGGCACCGGGGAGCTGTTTTTT. It encodes CASSSLAGWGTGELFF.

The V gene is TRBV5-1, the J gene TRBJ2-3; 12 bases match TRBD1. CDR1 and CDR2 from the germline V gene are SGHRS and YFSETQ. The CDR3 has 15 amino acids. Trimming at V came to 4 bases and at J to 6 bases, leaving 6 bases not matched to a gene. In nucleotides, the CDR3 is TGCGCCAGCAGCACGGGACAGGGGGCAACCGATACGCAGTATTTT. It is translated as CASSTGQGATDTQYF.

The genes are TRBV19 and TRBJ1-2, with D perhaps matching TRBD1 (6 bases). CDR1 and CDR2 (germline): LNHDA, SQIVND (reference sequence). The CDR3 contains 14 residues. Trimming left V 10 bases short and J 4 bases short, with 19 bases between. CDR3 DNA: TGTGCCACCGGGGACATTGGGGATCTCTATGGCTACACCTTC. It yields the protein CATGDIGDLYGYTF.

The chain uses TRBV28 and TRBJ1-1, with D possibly being TRBD1 (6 bases). Germline-derived CDR1 and CDR2 are MDHEN and SYDVKM. Deletions cut 6 bases from V and 4 bases from J, with 12 bases between. CDR3 size: 13 residues. The CDR3, as DNA: TGTGCCAGCAGCTGGCGGGGGGCCACTGAAGCTTTCTTT. Translation gives CASSWRGATEAFF.

CDR3 loop: CASSSPGLAGVNEQFF. The CDR3 region has the DNA TGTGCCAGCAGCTCCCCGGGACTAGCGGGAGTGAATGAGCAGTTCTTC. The chain is built from TRBV7-2 and TRBJ2-1; 14 bases agree with TRBD2. Germline lookup yields CDR1 SGHTA and CDR2 FQGNSA. Trimming at V came to 4 bases and at J to 7 bases, leaving 6 bases not matched to a gene. The CDR3 is 16 amino acids.

The chain is built from TRBV27 and TRBJ2-2, with a tentative D call TRBD1 (6 bases). The CDR3 sequence is 17 residues long. CDR1 and CDR2 from the germline V gene are MNHEY and SMNVEV (reference sequence). Between the trimmed V and J ends, which lost 4 bases and 0 bases, there was a span of 15 bases. Written as DNA, the CDR3 is TGTGCCAGCAGTTCCCGGGACAAATCCGCGAACACCGGGGAGCTGTTTTTT. Its translation: CASSSRDKSANTGELFF.

The rearrangement links TRBV5-1 to TRBJ2-7, with D perhaps TRBD1 (5 bases). The CDR3 runs to 16 residues. Germline CDR1 SGHRS, CDR2 YFSETQ. Between the trimmed V and J ends, which lost 1 base and 0 bases, there was a span of 14 bases. The CDR3 coding sequence is TGCGCCAGCAGCTTGTCCGTACAGGCGAGCTCCTACGAGCAGTACTTC. Translated: CASSLSVQASSYEQYF.

The V and J genes are TRBV27 and TRBJ2-5; 9 bases map to TRBD1. Germline V gives CDR1 MNHEY, CDR2 SMNVEV (reference sequence). The CDR3 length is 15 residues. Trimming at V came to 2 bases and at J to 7 bases, leaving 8 bases not matched to a gene. The CDR3 sequence is CASSLGGTGWGTQYF. The CDR3 DNA follows: TGTGCCAGCAGTTTAGGCGGGACAGGGTGGGGGACCCAGTACTTC.

This sequence joins TRBV4-1 and TRBJ2-1, with 7 bases lining up with TRBD2. This CDR3 contains 16 residues. The germline V gene encodes CDR1 MGHRA and CDR2 YSYEKL. The V segment lost 0 bases and the J segment 1 base; nucleotides outside the gene matches: 3. DNA for the CDR3: TGCGCCAGCAGCCAAGATGCCGGGGGGTCCTACAATGAGCAGTTCTTC. Translation: CASSQDAGGSYNEQFF.

This sequence joins TRBV7-2 and TRBJ2-7; D unclear. Per the germline V gene, CDR1 is SGHTA and CDR2 is FQGNSA. Trimming removed 3 bases from V and 4 bases from J, with 13 bases in between. This CDR3 spans 14 amino acids. The CDR3 nucleotides are TGTGCCAGCAGCTTGGGTCCCAGGAAGTACGAGCAGTACTTC. Amino acids: CASSLGPRKYEQYF.

There are a few counts of this clone. The chain recombines TRBV5-1 with TRBJ2-2, with 11 bases fitting TRBD2. Germline V gives CDR1 SGHRS, CDR2 YFSETQ. V trimming: 2 bases; J trimming: 7 bases; junction bases outside the gene matches: 4. The CDR3 is 15 residues long. Here the CDR3 reads CASSFSGRADGELFF. The DNA for the CDR3 is TGCGCCAGCAGCTTTAGCGGGAGGGCCGACGGGGAGCTGTTTTTT.

This chain links TRBV20-1 with TRBJ1-1; D is undetermined. Trimming took 8 bases from V and 7 from J, leaving 14 bases between them. Germline assignment: CDR1 DFQATT and CDR2 SNEGSKA (reference sequence). This CDR3 spans 11 amino acids. CDR3 sequence (DNA): TGCAGTACTCCACGTCACCGTGAAGCTTTCTTT. Translation: CSTPRHREAFF.

This CDR3 reads CASREKGNYGYTF. CDR3 DNA: TGTGCCAGCAGGGAGAAGGGCAACTATGGCTACACCTTC. This chain joins TRBV6-5 and TRBJ1-2, with D unresolved. Trimming pared 6 bases from V and 2 bases from J, leaving 10 bases between. CDR3 size: 13 residues. From germline, CDR1 is MNHEY and CDR2 SVGAGI.

Only one count was recorded for this clone. V usage is TRBV7-2 and J usage is TRBJ2-1; tentative D call: TRBD2 (6 bases). Germline V CDR1 and CDR2: SGHTA, FQGNSA. Trimming stripped 2 bases from V and 6 bases from J, with 14 bases between. The length of the CDR3 is 15 residues. The CDR3 loop is CASSLSGSQGNEQFF. The CDR3 coding sequence is TGTGCCAGCAGCTTATCCGGGAGCCAAGGCAATGAGCAGTTCTTC.

The chain couples TRBV7-9 to TRBJ1-5; no clear D. The CDR3 has 12 residues. V dropped 5 bases and J dropped 12 bases, with 14 bases sitting between them. Germline V gene data show CDR1 as SEHNR and CDR2 as FQNEAQ (reference sequence). The CDR3 DNA follows: TGTGCCAGCAGCCCAGGTGGAGGTCACCAGCATTTT. As protein: CASSPGGGHQHF.

The genes are TRBV30 and TRBJ2-2, with TRBD1 as a possible D gene (5 bases). With 2 bases removed from V and 5 bases from J, the gap between germline ends came to 6 bases. Germline CDR1 GTSNPN, CDR2 SVGIG (reference sequence). This CDR3 is 12 amino acids long. The CDR3 here is CAWSSGTGELFF. The CDR3, as DNA: TGTGCCTGGAGTTCAGGGACCGGGGAGCTGTTTTTT.

V usage is TRBV5-1 and J usage is TRBJ2-3; a possible D gene is TRBD2 (6 bases). The germline V gene has CDR1 SGHRS and CDR2 YFSETQ. The V gene lost 3 bases and the J gene lost 0 bases, with 11 bases spanning the gap. This CDR3 has 15 amino acids. CDR3 sequence reads: CASSWGVLSTDTQYF. As DNA, the CDR3 is TGCGCCAGCAGCTGGGGGGTACTTAGCACAGATACGCAGTATTTT. The full variable domain, in which reference TRBV5-1 and TRBJ2-3 provide the parts outside the CDR3, is KAGVTQTPRYLIKTRGQQVTLSCSPISGHRSVSWYQQTPGQGLQFLFEYFSETQRNKGNFPGRFSGRQFSNSRSEMNVSTLELGDSALYLCASSWGVLSTDTQYFGPGTRLTVL.

The V and J genes are TRBV30 and TRBJ2-1, with unresolved D. This CDR3 contains 11 residues. Germline values: CDR1 GTSNPN, CDR2 SVGIG (reference sequence). The germline V and J ends were trimmed by 5 bases and 6 bases, with 8 bases remaining between them. This chain's CDR3 is CAWWRVNEQFF. The CDR3 region has the DNA TGTGCCTGGTGGAGAGTCAATGAGCAGTTCTTC.

The gene calls are TRBV6-5 and TRBJ1-1; D is uncertain. With 0 bases removed from V and 7 bases from J, the gap between germline ends came to 12 bases. Looked up from germline, CDR1 is MNHEY and CDR2 is SVGAGI. This CDR3 region has 14 residues. DNA for the CDR3: TGTGCCAGCAGTTACTCCACCGGGTTCGGTGAAGCTTTCTTT. As protein: CASSYSTGFGEAFF.

In this sample, this clone turned up once. The V gene is TRBV4-2, the J gene TRBJ2-1, with 10 bases aligning to TRBD2. The CDR3 covers 16 residues. Unmatched junction bases numbered 7, after V lost 1 base and J lost 7 bases. CDR1 and CDR2 from the germline V gene are LGHNA and YNFKEQ. CDR3 sequence: CASSQVLAGGPNEQFF. The CDR3 DNA sequence: TGTGCCAGCAGCCAAGTGTTAGCGGGAGGCCCAAATGAGCAGTTCTTC.